This T cell receptor (beta chain) originates from a study of sequential checkpoint blockade in melanoma. Across the study: Each arm's sequence ended with maintenance nivolumab.

This CDR3 is built from 15 residues. Per the germline V gene, CDR1 is MGHRA and CDR2 is YSYEKL. Sample treatment: randomized to nivolumab then ipilimumab (arm A) or the reverse (arm B). No patient had prior DNA-damaging chemotherapy. PBMC sorting kept live CD3+CD8+ cells without CD19 or CD56. Only in-frame clones appear in the TCRdb table, and some are missing; sequencing was by immunoSEQ multiplex PCR. The sample lists fewer than 15,000 clones, around 80% occurring once. This rearrangement joins TRBV4-1 to TRBJ2-5, with 8 nucleotides matching TRBD2. The J call may be faulty, since TRBJ2-7 better matches the DNA end. The specimen comprised CD8+ T cells sorted from blood (inferred from file names), sampled from a patient given nivolumab and ipilimumab in sequence. This receptor was identified in a human donor with melanoma. The CDR3 protein is CASSPMTSAPYEQYF. The CDR3 DNA is TGCGCCAGCAGCCCCATGACTAGCGCGCCCTACGAGCAGTACTTC.